Below are 16 T cell receptor beta chains sequenced from a single sample in a study of T-cell reconstitution after alpha-beta-depleted transplantation in children. Preparing the TCRbeta library involved the use of unique molecular identifiers. TCRdb redid the calling of the PCR reads with MiXCR, one entry per CDR3 protein. The repertoire has about 600,000 distinct CDR3 sequences, 8% to 11% of them found once; the top ten carry 4% to 5%. The sample in question was PBMCs from the stem cell graft donor, obtained from the stem cell graft. These receptor sequences come from a human donor who donated a stem cell graft to a child with acute myeloid leukemia.

In regard to this clonotype: This may be a read error, as it is one base from a much larger clone. The chain uses TRBV30 and TRBJ2-7; the D is unclear. CDR1 GTSNPN and CDR2 SVGIG come from the germline V gene (reference sequence). The CDR3 consists of 13 residues. V was cut by 3 bases and J by 3 bases, with 12 bases left in between. CDR3 nucleotide sequence: TGTGCCTGGAGCCCCTCCCCTAGCTACGAGCAGTACTTC. Translation: CAWSPSPSYEQYF.

This clonotype was found many times. The genes are TRBV12-3 or TRBV12-4 and TRBJ2-2, with a tentative D call TRBD1 (7 bases). The CDR3 contains 17 residues. Trimming shortened V by 4 bases and J by 3 bases, and 18 bases separated the two germline ends. DNA of the CDR3: TGTGCCAGCAGTTCCCATTTAGGCGGGACAGACACCGGGGAGCTGTTTTTT. It is translated as CASSSHLGGTDTGELFF.

V is TRBV28 and J is TRBJ1-5, with 9 bases matching TRBD1. The ends lost 5 bases at V and 2 bases at J; junction bases unmatched: 7. The CDR3 totals 16 residues. The V gene's germline CDR1 is MDHEN and CDR2 SYDVKM. The DNA for the CDR3 is TGTGCCAGCAGTCCCCACCGGACAGGGGGCAATCAGCCCCAGCATTTT. Translating gives CASSPHRTGGNQPQHF.

This clonotype showed up many times. V and J are TRBV29-1 and TRBJ2-3; 8 bases agree with TRBD1. The CDR3 covers 14 residues. The trim removed 6 bases at V and 1 base at J, leaving 6 bases unmatched. Germline CDR1 SQVTM, CDR2 ANQGSEA. The CDR3 spells CSVHAGGGTDTQYF. The CDR3 DNA sequence: TGCAGCGTCCACGCAGGGGGCGGCACAGATACGCAGTATTTT.

This clonotype turned up a few times. The rearrangement links TRBV7-2 to TRBJ2-1, with TRBD2 matching 13 bases. Germline V gene lookup returns CDR1 SGHTA and CDR2 FQGNSA. The junction had 4 bases not matched to a gene; V was cut back by 4 bases and J by 7 bases. This CDR3 is 15 amino acids long. The CDR3 nucleotides are TGTGCCAGCAGCTCCTGGACTAGCGGGAGTAATGAGCAGTTCTTC. This codes for CASSSWTSGSNEQFF.

The chain uses TRBV14 and TRBJ1-6, with 10 bases lining up with TRBD1. The CDR3 is 14 residues long. Trimming cost V 4 bases and J 9 bases; bases outside gene matches: 3. From germline, CDR1 is SGHDN and CDR2 FVKESK. The CDR3 reads CASSPDRGGSPLHF. The CDR3 coding sequence is TGTGCCAGCAGCCCGGACAGGGGGGGTTCACCCCTCCACTTT.

This clonotype was seen a handful of times. The V gene is TRBV4-1, the J gene TRBJ1-5; 7 nucleotides agree with TRBD1. This CDR3 is built from 14 residues. Germline-derived CDR1 and CDR2 are MGHRA and YSYEKL. The V and J ends lost 6 bases and 5 bases, in that order; junction bases with no gene match: 7. CDR3 in DNA: TGCGCCAGCAGGCGACAGGGTGCTGATCAGCCCCAGCATTTT. It specifies CASRRQGADQPQHF.

This clonotype was counted a few times. The chain couples TRBV12-3 or TRBV12-4 to TRBJ1-5, with D unclear. This CDR3 contains 14 residues. Trimming removed 9 bases at V and 5 bases at J, with 17 bases between. As DNA, the CDR3 is TGTGCCAGTTGCCCGGACGATGGTTATCAGCCCCAGCATTTT. It specifies CASCPDDGYQPQHF.

Points on this clonotype: It may be a read error: a sequence one base away is much more abundant. This chain links TRBV4-2 with TRBJ2-7; D is perhaps TRBD2 (6 bases). Germline assignment: CDR1 LGHNA and CDR2 YNFKEQ. This CDR3 comprises 14 residues. This CDR3 is CASSQPGSSYERYF. The CDR3 coding sequence is TGTGCCAGCAGCCAACCCGGGAGCTCCTACGAGCGGTACTTC.

This clonotype was seen more than once but under ten times. This rearrangement joins TRBV29-1 to TRBJ1-1, with 7 bases aligning to TRBD1. The germline CDR1 and CDR2 sequences are SQVTM and ANQGSEA. With 6 bases clipped from V and 8 bases from J, the junction kept 12 bases outside the gene matches. The CDR3 sequence is 13 residues long. Written as DNA, the CDR3 is TGCAGCGTCAAGGGGGCTCCTAATTTGGAAGCTTTCTTT. Amino acids: CSVKGAPNLEAFF. Drawing the rest from reference TRBV29-1 and TRBJ1-1, the complete variable domain is SAVISQKPSRDICQRGTSLTIQCQVDSQVTMMFWYRQQPGQSLTLIATANQGSEATYESGFVIDKFPISRPNLTFSTLTVSNMSPEDSSIYLCSVKGAPNLEAFFGQGTRLTVV.

This clonotype showed up just a few times. This sequence joins TRBV27 and TRBJ1-5, with D unresolved. Trimming took off 6 bases at V and 0 bases at J, with 12 bases between the two ends. This CDR3 is 15 amino acids long. CDR1 is MNHEY, CDR2 SMNVEV, per germline (reference sequence). DNA of the CDR3: TGTGCCAGCAGCCCCCTAGAGAATAGCAATCAGCCCCAGCATTTT. This codes for CASSPLENSNQPQHF.

This clonotype was recorded many times. The J gene is TRBJ1-6, the V gene TRBV4-3, with D hard to call. This CDR3 has 15 residues. Deletions cut 0 bases from V and 6 bases from J, with 9 bases between. The germline V gene encodes CDR1 LGHNA and CDR2 YSLEER. The CDR3 coding sequence is TGCGCCAGCAGCCAAGACCGGGATTTTAATTCACCCCTCCACTTT. This translates into CASSQDRDFNSPLHF.

In its sample, this clonotype was seen many times. The chain recombines TRBV10-3 with TRBJ2-5, with 9 bases that match TRBD1. After removal of 6 bases from V and 2 bases from J, the junction contained 7 bases not matched to a gene. CDR1 and CDR2 from the germline V gene are ENHRY and SYGVKD. This CDR3 region has 15 residues. CDR3 amino acids: CAISGPGQGQETQYF. CDR3 sequence (DNA): TGTGCCATCAGCGGACCGGGACAGGGACAAGAGACCCAGTACTTC.

In its sample, this clonotype was seen a few times. The J gene is TRBJ2-7, the V gene TRBV14, with TRBD2 as a possible D gene (7 bases). The V end lost 8 bases, the J end lost 2 bases, and 13 bases lay between the germline ends. This CDR3 is built from 13 residues. In germline, CDR1 is SGHDN, CDR2 FVKESK. CDR3 in DNA: TGTGCCAGCTCAAGGGGGGGCCCCTACGAGCAGTACTTC. This encodes CASSRGGPYEQYF.

This clonotype was observed a handful of times. The rearrangement links TRBV5-6 to TRBJ2-2; D ambiguous. V was shortened by 1 base and J by 6 bases, with 4 bases between the two germline ends. The CDR3 runs to 12 residues. Germline V lookup: CDR1 SGHDT, CDR2 YYEEEE. The CDR3 DNA sequence: TGTGCCAGCAGCTTGAGCCCCGGGGAGCTGTTTTTT. Its translation: CASSLSPGELFF.

This clonotype was counted at least ten times. V and J are TRBV4-3 and TRBJ2-7; possible D gene TRBD2, 5 bases. Between the trimmed V and J ends, which lost 4 bases and 2 bases, there was a span of 12 bases. The germline V gene encodes CDR1 LGHNA and CDR2 YSLEER. The CDR3 is made up of 14 amino acids. CDR3: CASSPLAFTYEQYF. The CDR3 coding sequence is TGCGCCAGCAGCCCTCTAGCATTCACCTACGAGCAGTACTTC.